Below, 18 T cell receptor beta chains from the same sample are listed, as sequenced in a study of blood T cell repertoires in COVID-19. TCRdb's copy holds only in-frame clones and misses some; the assay was immunoSEQ multiplex PCR. The table includes about 390,000 clones, around nine tenths detected once. Material for sequencing was PBMCs or T cells enriched from blood (not recorded which). These receptors were collected from a woman aged 50 to 60 who had recovered from COVID-19.

The chain links TRBV6-1 to TRBJ1-6; D perhaps matches TRBD1 (6 bases). With 2 bases removed from V and 1 base from J, the gap between germline ends came to 15 bases. Germline lookup yields CDR1 MNHNS and CDR2 SASEGT. The CDR3 is 18 residues long. CDR3 protein: CASSELLGGQSYNSPLHF. The CDR3 DNA follows: TGTGCCAGCAGTGAACTGCTGGGGGGGCAATCCTATAATTCACCCCTCCACTTT.

V usage is TRBV28 and J usage is TRBJ1-6; the D is unclear. Germline loops: CDR1 MDHEN, CDR2 SYDVKM. The CDR3 has 12 residues. With 4 bases removed from V and 4 bases from J, the gap between germline ends came to 2 bases. The CDR3 bases are TGTGCCAGCAGTTCTTATAATTCACCCCTCCACTTT. This codes for CASSSYNSPLHF. The entire variable domain, with the rest obtained from reference TRBV28 and TRBJ1-6, is as follows: DVKVTQSSRYLVKRTGEKVFLECVQDMDHENMFWYRQDPGLGLRLIYFSYDVKMKEKGDIPEGYSVSREKKERFSLILESASTNQTSMYLCASSSYNSPLHFGNGTRLTVT.

The chain is built from TRBV7-9 and TRBJ2-1; TRBD2 might be the D (5 bases). This CDR3 is built from 15 residues. Deletions cut 8 bases from V and 0 bases from J, with 14 bases between. Germline V gene data show CDR1 as SEHNR and CDR2 as FQNEAQ (reference sequence). The CDR3 region has the DNA TGTGCCAGCCTCGCGGGCCCAAGCTCCTACAATGAGCAGTTCTTC. It encodes CASLAGPSSYNEQFF.

The chain uses TRBV5-8 and TRBJ1-5, with TRBD1 matching over 7 bases. Germline CDR1 reads SGHTS; CDR2 reads YDEGEE. Trimming cost V 4 bases and J 1 base; bases outside gene matches: 5. The CDR3 has 15 residues. Here the CDR3 reads CASSTGQRSNQPQHF. The CDR3 DNA reads as TGTGCCAGCAGCACGGGACAGCGAAGCAATCAGCCCCAGCATTTT.

The V gene is TRBV30, the J gene TRBJ1-4, with D possibly being TRBD1 (5 bases). Germline V CDR1 and CDR2: GTSNPN, SVGIG (reference sequence). This CDR3 has 13 residues. V lost 4 bases, J lost 6 bases, and 12 bases lay in between. The CDR3 here is CAWNGGIDEKLFF. The CDR3 coding sequence is TGTGCCTGGAATGGGGGGATTGATGAAAAACTGTTTTTT.

CDR3 loop: CAWSVRGGAAGTQYF. CDR3 in DNA: TGTGCCTGGAGTGTACGTGGAGGGGCCGCCGGGACCCAGTACTTC. V is TRBV30 and J is TRBJ2-5; tentative D call: TRBD2 (6 bases). The CDR3 sequence is 15 residues long. Germline V gives CDR1 GTSNPN, CDR2 SVGIG (reference sequence). Between the trimmed V and J ends, which lost 0 bases and 7 bases, there was a span of 18 bases.

In regard to this clone: Additional DNA sequences in this sample encode the identical CDR3. This rearrangement joins TRBV7-2 to TRBJ1-5, with D unclear. Looked up from germline, CDR1 is SGHTA and CDR2 is FQGNSA. This CDR3 is built from 15 residues. V shed 1 base and J shed 0 bases, with 7 bases lying between them. The CDR3 sequence is CASSLGGISNQPQHF. The DNA for the CDR3 is TGTGCCAGCAGCTTAGGAGGGATTAGCAATCAGCCCCAGCATTTT.

V and J are TRBV7-2 and TRBJ2-1, with 8 positions matching TRBD2. The length of the CDR3 is 15 residues. V shed 2 bases and J 10 bases; nucleotides not matched to a gene: 10. The germline gives CDR1 SGHTA, CDR2 FQGNSA. Here the CDR3 reads CASSLNGGGTTEQFF. The CDR3 DNA is TGTGCCAGCAGCTTAAATGGCGGGGGGACCACAGAGCAGTTCTTC.

This chain joins TRBV19 and TRBJ2-7, with 7 positions matching TRBD2. Germline V gives CDR1 LNHDA, CDR2 SQIVND (reference sequence). The CDR3 loop spans 14 amino acids. Unmatched junction bases numbered 8, after V lost 5 bases and J lost 4 bases. CDR3 nucleotides: TGTGCCAGTAGTTACCGGACTAGTGGGTACGAGCAGTACTTC. It codes for CASSYRTSGYEQYF. The whole variable domain, remainder taken from reference TRBV19 and TRBJ2-7, is DGGITQSPKYLFRKEGQNVTLSCEQNLNHDAMYWYRQDPGQGLRLIYYSQIVNDFQKGDIAEGYSVSREKKESFPLTVTSAQKNPTAFYLCASSYRTSGYEQYFGPGTRLTVT.

This clone has a single count. The rearrangement uses TRBV18 and TRBJ1-2; D remains unclear. The CDR3 consists of 13 residues. With 2 bases removed from V and 10 bases from J, the gap between germline ends came to 14 bases. Looked up from germline, CDR1 is KGHSH and CDR2 is LQKENI. Here the CDR3 reads CASSPAQSRDYTF. The CDR3 nucleotides read TGTGCCAGCTCACCAGCGCAGTCTCGGGACTACACCTTC.

This clone came up a few times. Other DNA sequences within the sample encode an identical CDR3. This rearrangement joins TRBV18 to TRBJ2-7, with TRBD1 matching over 9 bases. This CDR3 is built from 14 residues. CDR1 and CDR2 from the germline V gene are KGHSH and LQKENI. Trimming cost V 3 bases and J 3 bases; bases outside gene matches: 3. In DNA, the CDR3 is TGTGCCAGCTCACCTGGACAGGGGAGCTACGAGCAGTACTTC. Protein product: CASSPGQGSYEQYF. Together with reference TRBV18 and TRBJ2-7, the CDR3 gives the full variable domain: NAGVMQNPRHLVRRRGQEARLRCSPMKGHSHVYWYRQLPEEGLKFMVYLQKENIIDESGMPKERFSAEFPKEGPSILRIQQVVRGDSAAYFCASSPGQGSYEQYFGPGTRLTVT.

The chain employs TRBV19 and TRBJ1-1, with 9 bases lining up with TRBD1. The CDR3 spans 15 residues. V was clipped by 3 bases and J by 0 bases; unmatched bases: 2. The germline V gene has CDR1 LNHDA and CDR2 SQIVND (reference sequence). The CDR3 bases are TGTGCCAGTAGTATGGACAGGGGACTGAACACTGAAGCTTTCTTT. Protein: CASSMDRGLNTEAFF.

The chain couples TRBV7-3 to TRBJ2-1, with 7 bases identical to TRBD1. The CDR3 contains 16 residues. The germline V gene encodes CDR1 SGHTA and CDR2 FQGTGA. V lost 5 bases and J lost 5; bases outside the gene matches: 12. CDR3: CASSTHPRDRHNEQFF. Here the CDR3 DNA reads TGTGCCAGCAGCACCCATCCCCGGGACAGACACAATGAGCAGTTCTTC.

The DNA of the CDR3 is TGTGCCAGCAGTTACTCTCCGACAGGTTCAGCGAACACCATATATTTT. This translates into CASSYSPTGSANTIYF. The chain joins TRBV6-5 to TRBJ1-3, with D tentatively TRBD1 (6 bases). The CDR3 has 16 residues. Looked up from germline, CDR1 is MNHEY and CDR2 is SVGAGI. V lost 0 bases to trimming and J lost 7 bases, with 16 bases between them.

This clone came up once. This chain links TRBV5-4 with TRBJ1-2; 7 nucleotides match TRBD1. Germline V CDR1 and CDR2: SGHNT, YYREEE (reference sequence). The CDR3 covers 13 residues. V dropped 4 bases and J dropped 2; count of bases not matched to a gene: 2. CDR3 sequence: CASSPGQNYGYTF. DNA of the CDR3: TGTGCCAGCAGCCCGGGACAGAACTATGGCTACACCTTC.

This clone showed up just a few times. The genes are TRBV7-8 and TRBJ1-4; the D is unclear. V lost 3 bases and J 5 bases, leaving 7 bases between the germline ends. Germline assignment: CDR1 SGHVS and CDR2 FQNEAQ. The CDR3 is 13 amino acids. The DNA for the CDR3 is TGTGCCAGCAGCTTGTTCAGGAATGAAAAACTGTTTTTT. Protein sequence: CASSLFRNEKLFF.

The rearrangement joins TRBV14 to TRBJ1-2; 9 bases are a match to TRBD1. Germline loops: CDR1 SGHDN, CDR2 FVKESK. V gave up 1 base and J gave up 8 bases; unmatched junction bases: 11. The CDR3 contains 16 residues. The CDR3 protein is CASSQATDRGGLGYTF. The DNA of the CDR3 is TGTGCCAGCAGCCAAGCCACCGACAGGGGGGGACTGGGCTACACCTTC.

V usage is TRBV5-1 and J usage is TRBJ2-2; no definite D call. CDR3 length equals 13 residues. V was clipped by 1 base and J by 6 bases, with 7 bases between them. The V gene's germline CDR1 is SGHRS and CDR2 YFSETQ. In nucleotides, the CDR3 is TGCGCCAGCAGCTTGACAGAATCCGGGGAGCTGTTTTTT. The encoded protein is CASSLTESGELFF.